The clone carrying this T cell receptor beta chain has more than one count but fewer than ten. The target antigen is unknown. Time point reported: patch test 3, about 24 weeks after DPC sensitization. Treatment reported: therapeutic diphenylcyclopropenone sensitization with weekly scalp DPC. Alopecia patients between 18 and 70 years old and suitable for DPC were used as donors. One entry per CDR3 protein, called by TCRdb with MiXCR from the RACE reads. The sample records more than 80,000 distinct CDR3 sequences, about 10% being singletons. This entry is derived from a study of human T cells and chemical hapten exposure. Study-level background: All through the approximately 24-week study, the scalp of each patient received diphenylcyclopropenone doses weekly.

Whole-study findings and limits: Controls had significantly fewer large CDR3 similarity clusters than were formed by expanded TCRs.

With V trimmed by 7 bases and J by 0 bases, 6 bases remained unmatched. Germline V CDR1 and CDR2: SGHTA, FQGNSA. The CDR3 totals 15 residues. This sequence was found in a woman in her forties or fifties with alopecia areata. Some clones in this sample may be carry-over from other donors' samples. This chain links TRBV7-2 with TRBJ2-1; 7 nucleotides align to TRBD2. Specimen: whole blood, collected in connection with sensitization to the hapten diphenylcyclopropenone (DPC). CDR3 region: CASNLAVSSYNEQFF. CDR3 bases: TGTGCCAGCAACCTAGCGGTTAGCTCCTACAATGAGCAGTTCTTC.